The 24 T cell receptor beta chains below all came from one sample that was sequenced in a study of T cell responses to AZD1222 COVID-19 vaccine. Repertoires were generated with immunoSEQ multiplex PCR, while TCRdb's copy carries only in-frame clones and drops some. This sample has about 84,000 clones, with around nine tenths found just once. The sample here was peripheral blood, taken 28 days after the second AZD1222 dose. Receptors originate from an adult who received the AZD1222 COVID-19 vaccine.

This chain links TRBV4-3 with TRBJ1-2, with no clear D. The CDR3 extends over 15 amino acids. CDR1 is LGHNA and CDR2 is YSLEER in the germline V gene. V lost 0 bases to trimming and J lost 2 bases, with 10 bases between them. This CDR3 is CASSQDRWANYGYTF. The DNA for the CDR3 is TGCGCCAGCAGCCAAGATCGGTGGGCAAACTATGGCTACACCTTC.

The chain carries TRBV16 and TRBJ1-3, with D uncertain. Trimming cost V 4 bases and J 0 bases, with 13 bases left between them. This CDR3 region has 16 residues. Germline lookup yields CDR1 KGHSY and CDR2 FQNENV. The CDR3 coding sequence is TGTGCCAGCAGCCGGTCGGACTGGGACTCTGGAAACACCATATATTTT. The encoded protein is CASSRSDWDSGNTIYF. The full variable domain, its missing parts supplied by reference TRBV16 and TRBJ1-3, is GEEVAQTPKHLVRGEGQKAKLYCAPIKGHSYVFWYQQVLKNEFKFLISFQNENVFDETGMPKERFSAKCLPNSPCSLEIQATKLEDSAVYFCASSRSDWDSGNTIYFGEGSWLTVV.

This rearrangement joins TRBV5-4 to TRBJ1-2; tentative D call: TRBD1 (5 bases). The V gene's germline CDR1 is SGHNT and CDR2 YYREEE (reference sequence). The CDR3 covers 14 residues. With 0 bases removed from V and 5 bases from J, the gap between germline ends came to 11 bases. The CDR3 DNA sequence: TGTGCCAGCAGCTTGGTCGGGACTGGGTATGGCTACACCTTC. Translated, it gives CASSLVGTGYGYTF.

J is TRBJ1-4 and V is TRBV5-4; D might be TRBD1 (5 bases). The germline V gene encodes CDR1 SGHNT and CDR2 YYREEE (reference sequence). This CDR3 spans 13 amino acids. Trimming took 2 bases from V and 5 from J, leaving 7 bases between them. The CDR3 protein is CASSFWGNEKLFF. DNA for the CDR3: TGTGCCAGCAGCTTTTGGGGGAATGAAAAACTGTTTTTT.

The chain recombines TRBV11-2 with TRBJ1-1; the D is unclear. The V gene lost 1 base and the J gene lost 1 base, with 7 bases spanning the gap. The germline V gene has CDR1 SGHAT and CDR2 FQNNGV. The CDR3 spans 14 residues. CDR3 DNA: TGTGCCAGCAGCTTAGTTTCGGAGAACACTGAAGCTTTCTTT. Translated, it gives CASSLVSENTEAFF.

J is TRBJ2-7 and V is TRBV18, with 10 bases that match TRBD1. The CDR3 is made up of 15 amino acids. Germline V gene sequence: CDR1 KGHSH, CDR2 LQKENI. The V and J ends lost 3 bases and 3 bases, in that order; junction bases with no gene match: 5. Here the CDR3 reads CASSPDRGLDYEQYF. CDR3 bases: TGTGCCAGCTCACCCGACAGGGGGCTTGACTACGAGCAGTACTTC.

The chain recombines TRBV7-3 with TRBJ2-3; 10 bases agree with TRBD2. The CDR3 runs to 15 residues. V was clipped by 5 bases and J by 1 base; unmatched bases: 3. Germline assignment: CDR1 SGHTA and CDR2 FQGTGA. CDR3 in amino acids: CASSHGLAGTDTQYF. As DNA, the CDR3 is TGTGCCAGCAGCCACGGACTAGCGGGCACAGATACGCAGTATTTT.

This CDR3 is CASSIKQGPYGYTF. CDR3 in DNA: TGTGCCAGCAGCATAAAACAGGGCCCCTATGGCTACACCTTC. The chain recombines TRBV2 with TRBJ1-2; D possibly corresponds to TRBD1 (6 bases). The CDR3 length is 14 residues. V was pared by 6 bases and J by 4 bases, with 15 bases between. Germline V CDR1 and CDR2: SNHLY, FYNNEI.

The chain combines TRBV5-1 with TRBJ2-1, with 9 bases that match TRBD1. Germline trimming cut 4 bases from V and 0 bases from J; bases unmatched to any gene: 2. This CDR3 has 15 amino acids. The germline CDR1 and CDR2 sequences are SGHRS and YFSETQ. The CDR3 DNA is TGCGCCAGCAGCGGGACAGGGAACTCCTACAATGAGCAGTTCTTC. Translated: CASSGTGNSYNEQFF.

The chain carries TRBV11-2 and TRBJ1-1, with TRBD1 as a possible D gene (6 bases). Between the trimmed V and J ends, which lost 5 bases and 10 bases, there was a span of 17 bases. Germline values: CDR1 SGHAT, CDR2 FQNNGV. The CDR3 totals 13 residues. CDR3 nucleotides: TGTGCCAGCAGCCCCGGGACATCGGTGAGAGCTTTCTTT. The encoded protein is CASSPGTSVRAFF.

J is TRBJ1-3 and V is TRBV11-1; D gene ambiguous. CDR1 and CDR2 from the germline V gene are SGHAT and FQDESV (reference sequence). This CDR3 region has 12 residues. Trimming removed 5 bases at V and 4 bases at J, with 6 bases between. CDR3 nucleotide sequence: TGTGCCAGCAGCCCCAGCGGAAACACCATATATTTT. Translated, it gives CASSPSGNTIYF.

This chain uses TRBV5-5 with TRBJ1-3; TRBD1 might be the D (5 bases). Trimming took 6 bases from V and 4 from J, leaving 17 bases between them. Germline V gives CDR1 SGHKS, CDR2 YYEKEE (reference sequence). The CDR3 extends over 15 amino acids. The chain's CDR3 is CASTFRQTGGNTIYF. In nucleotides, the CDR3 is TGTGCCAGCACCTTTAGACAGACTGGGGGAAACACCATATATTTT.

The CDR3 loop reads CASSPSGGDTGELFF. CDR3 DNA sequence: TGCGCCAGCAGCCCAAGCGGGGGTGACACCGGGGAGCTGTTTTTT. This chain uses TRBV4-3 with TRBJ2-2; 8 nucleotides match TRBD2. This CDR3 spans 15 amino acids. Germline V gene lookup returns CDR1 LGHNA and CDR2 YSLEER. Trimming took 4 bases from V and 3 from J; bases not matched to a gene: 4.

This chain joins TRBV5-6 and TRBJ1-6; D is unclear. The CDR3 is 15 residues long. The germline gives CDR1 SGHDT, CDR2 YYEEEE. V lost 3 bases, J lost 3 bases, and 10 bases lay in between. CDR3 DNA sequence: TGTGCCAGCAGCTCGGAACGGTTCTATAATTCACCCCTCCACTTT. Residues: CASSSERFYNSPLHF.

Here the CDR3 reads CASSAGTDYGYTF. For the CDR3, the DNA is TGTGCCAGCTCAGCCGGGACGGACTATGGCTACACCTTC. This chain connects TRBV18 to TRBJ1-2, with D possibly being TRBD1 (5 bases). The V and J ends lost 5 bases and 3 bases respectively, with 10 bases between them. From germline, CDR1 is KGHSH and CDR2 LQKENI. The CDR3 runs 13 residues.

The chain joins TRBV12-3 or TRBV12-4 to TRBJ2-1; TRBD1 is a possible D gene (6 bases). CDR3 length equals 13 residues. Trimming shortened V by 6 bases and J by 8 bases, and 14 bases separated the two germline ends. The CDR3: CASRRQEVHEQFF. As DNA, the CDR3 is TGTGCCAGCAGAAGACAGGAGGTCCATGAGCAGTTCTTC.

The CDR3 coding sequence is TGTGCCACCCGCCGGGACGGGCGCACAGATACGCAGTATTTT. The encoded protein is CATRRDGRTDTQYF. V is TRBV19 and J is TRBJ2-3, with D perhaps matching TRBD1 or TRBD2 (5 bases each). CDR3 length: 14 amino acids. Deletions cut 10 bases from V and 1 base from J, with 15 bases between. Per the germline V gene, CDR1 is LNHDA and CDR2 is SQIVND (reference sequence).

This chain joins TRBV5-4 and TRBJ1-4; D remains unclear. Germline V CDR1 and CDR2: SGHNT, YYREEE (reference sequence). The V gene lost 2 bases and the J gene lost 7 bases, with 12 bases spanning the gap. The CDR3 covers 14 residues. This CDR3 reads CASSLELAAEKLFF. DNA of the CDR3: TGTGCCAGCAGCTTAGAGCTCGCCGCTGAAAAACTGTTTTTT.

The chain links TRBV4-3 to TRBJ2-1, with a weak D call TRBD1 (5 bases). The CDR3 length is 17 residues. V was shortened by 0 bases and J by 7 bases, with 19 bases between the two germline ends. Germline CDR1 reads LGHNA; CDR2 reads YSLEER. CDR3 loop: CASSQEGRAGSRNEQFF. CDR3 coding DNA: TGCGCCAGCAGCCAAGAAGGTAGGGCAGGGTCACGGAATGAGCAGTTCTTC.

The chain links TRBV7-2 to TRBJ2-1; maybe TRBD1 (6 bases). The CDR3 runs to 18 residues. Germline V gene lookup returns CDR1 SGHTA and CDR2 FQGNSA. Trimming removed 0 bases from V and 5 bases from J, with 20 bases in between. The CDR3 DNA sequence: TGTGCCAGCAGCTTAGCGTTCGGTGAGGGGGTCCGTCACAATGAGCAGTTCTTC. It specifies CASSLAFGEGVRHNEQFF.

This chain joins TRBV9 and TRBJ2-5; TRBD1 agrees at 8 bases. This CDR3 region has 16 residues. Germline V gene data show CDR1 as SGDLS and CDR2 as YYNGEE. The V and J ends lost 3 bases and 5 bases, in that order; junction bases with no gene match: 12. Here the CDR3 reads CASSAFTGGPPETQYF. As DNA, the CDR3 is TGTGCCAGCAGCGCCTTCACAGGGGGGCCCCCGGAGACCCAGTACTTC.

The chain has TRBV19 and TRBJ1-2; D uncertain. CDR1 and CDR2 (germline): LNHDA, SQIVND (reference sequence). There are 13 residues in the CDR3. V shed 6 bases and J shed 0 bases, with 8 bases lying between them. CDR3 nucleotides: TGTGCCAGTAGACCCCCAGCTAACTATGGCTACACCTTC. Translation: CASRPPANYGYTF.

The chain joins TRBV21-1 to TRBJ2-1; TRBD1 is taken as the D call from the table, unchecked against the DNA. TRBV21-1 represents a pseudogene. The CDR3 spans 15 residues. CDR3 sequence reads: CASSKARAIYNEQFF. DNA for the CDR3: TGTGCCAGCAGCAAGGCCAGGGCCATTTACAATGAGCAGTTCTTC.

The chain joins TRBV10-3 to TRBJ1-1, with TRBD1 matching 7 bases. CDR1 and CDR2 (germline): ENHRY, SYGVKD. Trimming took 3 bases from V and 3 from J; bases not matched to a gene: 10. The CDR3 covers 16 residues. DNA of the CDR3: TGTGCCATCAGTGATACGAGGTACAGGGGAGACACTGAAGCTTTCTTT. Translating gives CAISDTRYRGDTEAFF.